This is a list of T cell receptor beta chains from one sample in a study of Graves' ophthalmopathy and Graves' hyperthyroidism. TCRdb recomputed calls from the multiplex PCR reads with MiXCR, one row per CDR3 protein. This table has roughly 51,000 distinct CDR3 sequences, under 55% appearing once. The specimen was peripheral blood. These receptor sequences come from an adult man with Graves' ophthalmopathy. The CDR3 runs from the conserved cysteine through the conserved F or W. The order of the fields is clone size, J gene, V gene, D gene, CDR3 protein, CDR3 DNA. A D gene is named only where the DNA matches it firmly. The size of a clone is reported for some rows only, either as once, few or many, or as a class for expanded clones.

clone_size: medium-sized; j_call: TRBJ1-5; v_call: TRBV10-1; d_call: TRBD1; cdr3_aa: CASSPDRERNQPQHF; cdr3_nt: TGCGCCAGCAGCCCGGACAGGGAACGCAATCAGCCCCAGCATTTT
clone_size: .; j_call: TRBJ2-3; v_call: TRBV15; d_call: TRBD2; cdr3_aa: CATSGRLAGGPSRDTQYF; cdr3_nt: TGTGCCACCAGCGGGAGACTAGCGGGAGGGCCGAGTAGGGATACGCAGTATTTT
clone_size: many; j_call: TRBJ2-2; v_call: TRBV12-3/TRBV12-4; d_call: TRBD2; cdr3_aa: CASSLVIAGYAGELFF; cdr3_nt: TGTGCCAGCAGTTTAGTCATAGCGGGATATGCCGGGGAGCTGTTTTTT
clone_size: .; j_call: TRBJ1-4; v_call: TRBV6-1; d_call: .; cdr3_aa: CASSAFMGGQGLSEKLFF; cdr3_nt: TGTGCCAGCAGTGCGTTCATGGGAGGACAAGGACTATCTGAAAAACTGTTTTTT
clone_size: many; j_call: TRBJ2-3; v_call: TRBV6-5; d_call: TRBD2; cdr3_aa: CASSLRTSGRRTDTQYF; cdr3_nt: TGTGCCAGCAGTCTACGGACTAGCGGGAGGAGAACAGATACGCAGTATTTT
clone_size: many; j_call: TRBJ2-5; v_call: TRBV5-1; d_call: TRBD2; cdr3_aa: CASSLSGTSQETQYF; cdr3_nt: TGCGCCAGCAGCTTATCCGGGACTAGCCAAGAGACCCAGTACTTC
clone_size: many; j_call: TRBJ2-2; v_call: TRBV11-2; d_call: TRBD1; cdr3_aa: CASSAYRGPTGTGELFF; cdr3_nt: TGTGCCAGCAGCGCCTACAGGGGCCCCACGGGAACCGGGGAGCTGTTTTTT
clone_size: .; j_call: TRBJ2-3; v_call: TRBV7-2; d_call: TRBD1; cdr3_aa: CASSPDRGTDTQYF; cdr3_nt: TGTGCCAGCAGCCCTGACAGGGGCACAGATACGCAGTATTTT
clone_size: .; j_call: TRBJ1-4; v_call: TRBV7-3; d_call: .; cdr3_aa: CASSLRRWGGEKLFF; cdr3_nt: TGTGCCAGCAGCTTAAGACGTTGGGGTGGTGAAAAACTGTTTTTT
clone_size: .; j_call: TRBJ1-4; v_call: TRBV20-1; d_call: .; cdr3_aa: CSASELTNEKLFF; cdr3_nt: TGCAGTGCTAGCGAGCTAACTAATGAAAAACTGTTTTTT
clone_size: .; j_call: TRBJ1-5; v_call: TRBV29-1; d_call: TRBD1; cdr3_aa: CSFRTGRGSNQPQHF; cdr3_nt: TGCAGCTTTAGGACAGGGAGGGGAAGCAATCAGCCCCAGCATTTT
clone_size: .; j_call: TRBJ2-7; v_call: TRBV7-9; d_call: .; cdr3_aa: CASSLFDKSSYEQYF; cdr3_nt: TGTGCCAGCAGCTTATTTGATAAGAGCTCCTACGAGCAGTACTTC
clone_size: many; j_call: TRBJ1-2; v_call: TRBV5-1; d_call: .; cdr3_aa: CASSLAGGVYGYTF; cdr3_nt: TGCGCCAGCAGCTTGGCCGGGGGAGTCTATGGCTACACCTTC
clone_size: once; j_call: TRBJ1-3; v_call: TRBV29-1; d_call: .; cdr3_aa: CSLELENTIYF; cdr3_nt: TGCAGCTTGGAACTGGAAAACACCATATATTTT
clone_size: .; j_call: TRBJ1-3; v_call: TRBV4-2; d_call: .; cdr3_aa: CASSQDLEKNTIYF; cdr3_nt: TGTGCCAGCAGCCAAGATCTTGAAAAAAACACCATATATTTT
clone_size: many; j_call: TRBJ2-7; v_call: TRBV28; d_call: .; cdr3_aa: CASSLGFSYEQYF; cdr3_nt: TGTGCCAGCAGTTTGGGGTTCTCCTACGAGCAGTACTTC
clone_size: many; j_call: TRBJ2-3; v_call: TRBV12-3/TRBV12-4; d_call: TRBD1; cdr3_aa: CASRTGTGGTDTQYF; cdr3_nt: TGTGCCAGCAGAACCGGGACAGGGGGGACAGATACGCAGTATTTT
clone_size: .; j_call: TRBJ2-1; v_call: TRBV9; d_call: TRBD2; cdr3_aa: CASSGGLAGTKGEQFF; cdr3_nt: TGTGCCAGCAGCGGGGGACTAGCGGGGACGAAGGGTGAGCAGTTCTTC
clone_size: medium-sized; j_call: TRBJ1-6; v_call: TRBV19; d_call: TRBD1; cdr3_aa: CASSSGLGQESSPLHF; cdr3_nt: TGTGCCAGTAGTTCTGGATTGGGACAGGAAAGCTCACCCCTCCACTTT
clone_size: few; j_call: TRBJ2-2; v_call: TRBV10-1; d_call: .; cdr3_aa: CASSVDSIKGELFF; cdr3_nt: TGCGCCAGCAGCGTGGACAGCATTAAGGGGGAGCTGTTTTTT
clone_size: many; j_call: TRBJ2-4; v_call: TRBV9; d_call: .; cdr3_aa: CASSGSGTGLDIQYF; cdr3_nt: TGTGCCAGCAGCGGTTCGGGGACGGGTCTTGACATTCAGTACTTC
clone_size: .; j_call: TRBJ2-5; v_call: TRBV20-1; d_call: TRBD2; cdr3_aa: CSASPTSGRPGETQYF; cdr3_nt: TGCAGTGCTTCCCCGACTAGCGGGAGACCAGGAGAGACCCAGTACTTC
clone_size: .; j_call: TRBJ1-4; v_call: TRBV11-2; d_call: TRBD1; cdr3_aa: CASTRNWGDRGSRVEKLFF; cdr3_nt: TGTGCCAGCACCCGGAACTGGGGTGACAGGGGTTCCCGAGTTGAAAAACTGTTTTTT
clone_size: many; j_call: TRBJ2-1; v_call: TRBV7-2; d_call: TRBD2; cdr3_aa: CASSLELSGASSYNEQFF; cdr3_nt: TGTGCCAGCAGCTTAGAATTAAGCGGGGCTAGCTCCTACAATGAGCAGTTCTTC
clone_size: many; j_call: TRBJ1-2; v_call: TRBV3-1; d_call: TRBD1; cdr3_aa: CASSQVGQGVVYGYTF; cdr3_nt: TGTGCCAGCAGCCAAGTGGGACAGGGGGTCGTCTATGGCTACACCTTC
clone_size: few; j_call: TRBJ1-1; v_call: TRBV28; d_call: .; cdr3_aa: CASSLEQAVNTEAFF; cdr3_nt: TGTGCCAGCAGTCTCGAACAGGCGGTGAACACTGAAGCTTTCTTT
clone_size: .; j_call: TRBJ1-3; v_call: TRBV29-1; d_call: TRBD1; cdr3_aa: CSVEDRGKTIYF; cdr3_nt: TGCAGCGTTGAAGACAGGGGGAAGACCATATATTTT
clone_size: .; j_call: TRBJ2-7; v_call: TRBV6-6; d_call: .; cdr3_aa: CACSYVTSGHCEQYF; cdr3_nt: TGTGCCTGCAGTTACGTAACCAGCGGACACTGCGAGCAGTACTTC
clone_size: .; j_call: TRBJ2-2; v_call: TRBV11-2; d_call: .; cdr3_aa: CASSLAPNTGELFF; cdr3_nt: TGTGCCAGCAGCTTAGCACCGAACACCGGGGAGCTGTTTTTT
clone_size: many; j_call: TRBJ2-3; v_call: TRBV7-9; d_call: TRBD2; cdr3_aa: CASSLSGRIEDTQYF; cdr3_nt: TGTGCCAGCAGCCTTAGCGGGAGGATTGAAGATACGCAGTATTTT
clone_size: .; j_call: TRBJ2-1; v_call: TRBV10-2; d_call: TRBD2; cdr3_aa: CASSVGLAGGPLYNEQFF; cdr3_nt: TGCGCCAGCAGTGTAGGTCTAGCGGGGGGGCCTTTATACAATGAGCAGTTCTTC
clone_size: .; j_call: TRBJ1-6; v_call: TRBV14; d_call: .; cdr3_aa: CASSQVSGANSPLHF; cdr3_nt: TGTGCCAGCAGCCAAGTTTCAGGGGCGAATTCACCCCTCCACTTT
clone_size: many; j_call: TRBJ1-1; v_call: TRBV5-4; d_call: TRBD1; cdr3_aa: CASSPADRGTEAFF; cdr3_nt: TGTGCCAGCAGCCCGGCGGACAGGGGGACTGAAGCTTTCTTT